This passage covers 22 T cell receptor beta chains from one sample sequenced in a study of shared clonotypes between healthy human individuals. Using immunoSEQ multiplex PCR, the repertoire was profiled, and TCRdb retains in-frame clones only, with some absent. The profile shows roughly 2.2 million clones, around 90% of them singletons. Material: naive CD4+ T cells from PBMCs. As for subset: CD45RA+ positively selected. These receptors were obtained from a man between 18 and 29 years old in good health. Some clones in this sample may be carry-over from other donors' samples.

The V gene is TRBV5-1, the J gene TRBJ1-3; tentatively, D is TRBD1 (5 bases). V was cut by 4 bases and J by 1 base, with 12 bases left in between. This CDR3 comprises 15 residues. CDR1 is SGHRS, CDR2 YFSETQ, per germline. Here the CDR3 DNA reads TGCGCCAGCAGCAACCAAACAGGATCTGGAAACACCATATATTTT. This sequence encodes CASSNQTGSGNTIYF. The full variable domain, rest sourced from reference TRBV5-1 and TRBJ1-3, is KAGVTQTPRYLIKTRGQQVTLSCSPISGHRSVSWYQQTPGQGLQFLFEYFSETQRNKGNFPGRFSGRQFSNSRSEMNVSTLELGDSALYLCASSNQTGSGNTIYFGEGSWLTVV.

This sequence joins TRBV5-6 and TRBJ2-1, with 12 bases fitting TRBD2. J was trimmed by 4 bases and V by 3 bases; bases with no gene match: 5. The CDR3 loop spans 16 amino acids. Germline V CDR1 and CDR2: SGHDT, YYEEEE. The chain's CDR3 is CASSSPGLAGYNEQFF. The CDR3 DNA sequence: TGTGCCAGCAGCTCCCCGGGACTAGCGGGTTACAATGAGCAGTTCTTC.

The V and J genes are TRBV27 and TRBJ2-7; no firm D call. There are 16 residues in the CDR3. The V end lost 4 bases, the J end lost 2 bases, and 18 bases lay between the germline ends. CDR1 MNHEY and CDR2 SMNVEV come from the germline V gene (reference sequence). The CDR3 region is CASSSPSSTGTYEQYF. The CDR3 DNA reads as TGTGCCAGCAGTTCCCCCTCCTCTACCGGCACCTACGAGCAGTACTTC.

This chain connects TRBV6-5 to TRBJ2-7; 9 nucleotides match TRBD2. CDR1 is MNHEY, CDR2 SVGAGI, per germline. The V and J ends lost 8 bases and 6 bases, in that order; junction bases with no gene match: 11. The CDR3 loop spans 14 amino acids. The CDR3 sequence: CASGGRAPRTEQYF. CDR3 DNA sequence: TGTGCCAGCGGCGGGAGGGCACCTAGGACCGAGCAGTACTTC.

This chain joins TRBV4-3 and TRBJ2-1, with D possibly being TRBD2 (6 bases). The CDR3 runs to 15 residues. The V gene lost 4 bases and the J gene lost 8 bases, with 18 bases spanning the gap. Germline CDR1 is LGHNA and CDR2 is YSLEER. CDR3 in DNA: TGCGCCAGCAGCCCGGCGGGATCTCTAAGGGATGAGCAGTTCTTC. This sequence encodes CASSPAGSLRDEQFF.

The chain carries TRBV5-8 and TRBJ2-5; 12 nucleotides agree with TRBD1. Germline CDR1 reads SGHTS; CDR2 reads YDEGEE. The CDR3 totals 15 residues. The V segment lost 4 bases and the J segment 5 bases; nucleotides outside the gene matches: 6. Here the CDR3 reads CASSLGTGGGETQYF. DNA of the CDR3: TGTGCCAGCAGCCTGGGGACAGGGGGCGGTGAGACCCAGTACTTC.

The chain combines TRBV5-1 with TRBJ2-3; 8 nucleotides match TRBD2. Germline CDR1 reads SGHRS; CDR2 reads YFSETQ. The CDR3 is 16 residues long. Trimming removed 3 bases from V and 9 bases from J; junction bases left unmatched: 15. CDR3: CASSSTSGGPRGTQYF. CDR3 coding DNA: TGCGCCAGCAGCTCTACTAGCGGAGGCCCGCGGGGGACGCAGTATTTT.

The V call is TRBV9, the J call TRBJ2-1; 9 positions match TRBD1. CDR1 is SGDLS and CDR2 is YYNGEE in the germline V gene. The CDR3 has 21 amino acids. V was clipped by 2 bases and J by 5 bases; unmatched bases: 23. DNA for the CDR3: TGTGCCAGCAGCGTGACGACGAGGGGGGGACAGGGAAAAGTTAGACACAATGAGCAGTTCTTC. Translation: CASSVTTRGGQGKVRHNEQFF. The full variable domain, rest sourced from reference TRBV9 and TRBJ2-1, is DSGVTQTPKHLITATGQRVTLRCSPRSGDLSVYWYQQSLDQGLQFLIQYYNGEERAKGNILERFSAQQFPDLHSELNLSSLELGDSALYFCASSVTTRGGQGKVRHNEQFFGPGTRLTVL.

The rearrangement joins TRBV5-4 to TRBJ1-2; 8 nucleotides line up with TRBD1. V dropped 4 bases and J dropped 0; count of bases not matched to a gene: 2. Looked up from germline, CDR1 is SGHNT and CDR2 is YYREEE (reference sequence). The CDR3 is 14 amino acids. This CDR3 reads CASSPGQANYGYTF. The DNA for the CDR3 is TGTGCCAGCAGCCCGGGACAGGCTAACTATGGCTACACCTTC.

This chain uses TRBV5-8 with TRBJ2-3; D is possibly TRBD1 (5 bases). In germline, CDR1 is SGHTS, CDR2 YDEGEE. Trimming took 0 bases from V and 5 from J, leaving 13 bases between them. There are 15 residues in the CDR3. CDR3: CASSLAALRGDTQYF. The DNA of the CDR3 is TGTGCCAGCAGCTTGGCCGCACTAAGGGGAGATACGCAGTATTTT.

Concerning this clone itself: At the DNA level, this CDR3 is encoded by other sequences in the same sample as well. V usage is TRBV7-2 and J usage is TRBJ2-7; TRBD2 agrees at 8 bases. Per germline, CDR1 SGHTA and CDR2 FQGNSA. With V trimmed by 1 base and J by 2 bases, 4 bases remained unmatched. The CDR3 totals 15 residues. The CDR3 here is CASSLGTGGPYEQYF. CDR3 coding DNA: TGTGCCAGCAGCTTAGGAACGGGAGGGCCCTACGAGCAGTACTTC. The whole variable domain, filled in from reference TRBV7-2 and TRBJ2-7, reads GAGVSQSPSNKVTEKGKDVELRCDPISGHTALYWYRQSLGQGLEFLIYFQGNSAPDKSGLPSDRFSAERTGGSVSTLTIQRTQQEDSAVYLCASSLGTGGPYEQYFGPGTRLTVT.

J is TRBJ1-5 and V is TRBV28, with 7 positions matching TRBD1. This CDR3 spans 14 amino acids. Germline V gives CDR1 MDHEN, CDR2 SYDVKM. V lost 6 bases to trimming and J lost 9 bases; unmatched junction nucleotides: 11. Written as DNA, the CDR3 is TGTGCCAGCAGACCGGGACAGCGGGACGGGCCCCAGCATTTT. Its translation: CASRPGQRDGPQHF. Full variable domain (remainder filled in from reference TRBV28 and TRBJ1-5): DVKVTQSSRYLVKRTGEKVFLECVQDMDHENMFWYRQDPGLGLRLIYFSYDVKMKEKGDIPEGYSVSREKKERFSLILESASTNQTSMYLCASRPGQRDGPQHFGDGTRLSIL.

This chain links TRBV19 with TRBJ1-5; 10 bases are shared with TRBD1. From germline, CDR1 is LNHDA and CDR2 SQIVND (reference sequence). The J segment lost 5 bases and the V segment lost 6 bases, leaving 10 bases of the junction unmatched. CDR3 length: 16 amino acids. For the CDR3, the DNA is TGTGCCAGTAGGGTAACAGGGGGACAGGGGTATCAGCCCCAGCATTTT. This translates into CASRVTGGQGYQPQHF.

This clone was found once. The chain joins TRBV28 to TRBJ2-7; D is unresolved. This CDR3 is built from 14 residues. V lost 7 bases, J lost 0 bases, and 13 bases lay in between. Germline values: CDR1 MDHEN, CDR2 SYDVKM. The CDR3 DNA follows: TGTGCCAGCACCCTTGGGCCATTCTCCTACGAGCAGTACTTC. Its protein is CASTLGPFSYEQYF.

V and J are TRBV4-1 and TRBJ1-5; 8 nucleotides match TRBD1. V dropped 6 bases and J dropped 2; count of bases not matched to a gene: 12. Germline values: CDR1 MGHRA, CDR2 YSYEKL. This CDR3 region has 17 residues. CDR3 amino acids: CASRAQTGAGGNQPQHF. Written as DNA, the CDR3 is TGCGCCAGCAGGGCTCAGACAGGGGCGGGAGGCAATCAGCCCCAGCATTTT.

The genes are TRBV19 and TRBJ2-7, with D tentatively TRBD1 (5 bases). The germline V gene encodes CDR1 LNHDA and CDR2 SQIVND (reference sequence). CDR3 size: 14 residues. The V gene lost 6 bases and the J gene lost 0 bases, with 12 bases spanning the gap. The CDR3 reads CASRQAVGSYEQYF. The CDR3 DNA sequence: TGTGCCAGTAGACAGGCAGTGGGCTCCTACGAGCAGTACTTC.

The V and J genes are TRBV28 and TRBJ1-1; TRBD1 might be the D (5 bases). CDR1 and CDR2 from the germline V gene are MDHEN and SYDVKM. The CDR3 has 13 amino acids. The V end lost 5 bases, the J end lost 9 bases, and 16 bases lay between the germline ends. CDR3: CASSPGTISQAFF. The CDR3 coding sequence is TGTGCCAGCAGTCCTGGGACCATCTCTCAAGCTTTCTTT. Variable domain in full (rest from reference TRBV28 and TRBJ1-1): DVKVTQSSRYLVKRTGEKVFLECVQDMDHENMFWYRQDPGLGLRLIYFSYDVKMKEKGDIPEGYSVSREKKERFSLILESASTNQTSMYLCASSPGTISQAFFGQGTRLTVV.

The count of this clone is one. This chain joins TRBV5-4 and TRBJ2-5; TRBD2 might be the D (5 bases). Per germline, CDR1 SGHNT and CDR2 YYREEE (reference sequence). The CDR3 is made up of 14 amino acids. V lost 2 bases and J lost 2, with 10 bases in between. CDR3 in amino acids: CASSFSQRQETQYF. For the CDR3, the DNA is TGTGCCAGCAGCTTCTCCCAGCGGCAAGAGACCCAGTACTTC.

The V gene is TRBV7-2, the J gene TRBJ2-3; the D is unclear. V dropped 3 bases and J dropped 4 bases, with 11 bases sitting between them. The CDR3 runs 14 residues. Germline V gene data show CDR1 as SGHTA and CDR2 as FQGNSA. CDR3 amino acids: CASSFNQAPDTQYF. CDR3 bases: TGTGCCAGCAGCTTCAATCAGGCCCCAGATACGCAGTATTTT.

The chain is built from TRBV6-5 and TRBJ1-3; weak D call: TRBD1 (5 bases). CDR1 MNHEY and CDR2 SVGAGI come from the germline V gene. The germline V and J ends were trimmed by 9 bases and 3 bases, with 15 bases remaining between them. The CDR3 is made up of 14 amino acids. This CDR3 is CASHVLGDGNTIYF. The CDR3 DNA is TGTGCCAGTCATGTCTTAGGGGATGGAAACACCATATATTTT.

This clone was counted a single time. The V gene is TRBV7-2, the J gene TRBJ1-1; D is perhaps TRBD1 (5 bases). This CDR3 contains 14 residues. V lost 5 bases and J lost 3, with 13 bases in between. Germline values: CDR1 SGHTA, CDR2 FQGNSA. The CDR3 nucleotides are TGTGCCAGCAGCCTACTCCCAGGGTACACTGAAGCTTTCTTT. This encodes CASSLLPGYTEAFF.

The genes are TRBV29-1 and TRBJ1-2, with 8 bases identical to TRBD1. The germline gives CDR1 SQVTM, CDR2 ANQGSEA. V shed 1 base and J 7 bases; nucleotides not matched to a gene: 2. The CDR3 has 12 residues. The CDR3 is CSVEGDRSGYTF. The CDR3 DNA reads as TGCAGCGTTGAAGGGGACAGGAGTGGCTACACCTTC.